The source of this T cell receptor (beta chain) is a study of T cell responses to AZD1222 COVID-19 vaccine. Only in-frame clones appear in the TCRdb table, and some are missing; sequencing was by immunoSEQ multiplex PCR. Among roughly 150,000 clones listed, approximately 90% were seen once. The CDR3 sequence is 17 residues long. This chain links TRBV12-2 with TRBJ2-5; TRBD2 is the table's D call and was not checked against the DNA. TRBV12-2 is a known pseudogene. The source material was peripheral blood, sampled 28 days after the second AZD1222 dose. The TCR sequence derives from an adult who received the AZD1222 COVID-19 vaccine. The CDR3: CASRLTPRKGSQETQYF. CDR3 sequence (DNA): TGTGCAAGTCGCTTAACACCCCGAAAAGGGAGCCAAGAGACCCAGTACTTC.